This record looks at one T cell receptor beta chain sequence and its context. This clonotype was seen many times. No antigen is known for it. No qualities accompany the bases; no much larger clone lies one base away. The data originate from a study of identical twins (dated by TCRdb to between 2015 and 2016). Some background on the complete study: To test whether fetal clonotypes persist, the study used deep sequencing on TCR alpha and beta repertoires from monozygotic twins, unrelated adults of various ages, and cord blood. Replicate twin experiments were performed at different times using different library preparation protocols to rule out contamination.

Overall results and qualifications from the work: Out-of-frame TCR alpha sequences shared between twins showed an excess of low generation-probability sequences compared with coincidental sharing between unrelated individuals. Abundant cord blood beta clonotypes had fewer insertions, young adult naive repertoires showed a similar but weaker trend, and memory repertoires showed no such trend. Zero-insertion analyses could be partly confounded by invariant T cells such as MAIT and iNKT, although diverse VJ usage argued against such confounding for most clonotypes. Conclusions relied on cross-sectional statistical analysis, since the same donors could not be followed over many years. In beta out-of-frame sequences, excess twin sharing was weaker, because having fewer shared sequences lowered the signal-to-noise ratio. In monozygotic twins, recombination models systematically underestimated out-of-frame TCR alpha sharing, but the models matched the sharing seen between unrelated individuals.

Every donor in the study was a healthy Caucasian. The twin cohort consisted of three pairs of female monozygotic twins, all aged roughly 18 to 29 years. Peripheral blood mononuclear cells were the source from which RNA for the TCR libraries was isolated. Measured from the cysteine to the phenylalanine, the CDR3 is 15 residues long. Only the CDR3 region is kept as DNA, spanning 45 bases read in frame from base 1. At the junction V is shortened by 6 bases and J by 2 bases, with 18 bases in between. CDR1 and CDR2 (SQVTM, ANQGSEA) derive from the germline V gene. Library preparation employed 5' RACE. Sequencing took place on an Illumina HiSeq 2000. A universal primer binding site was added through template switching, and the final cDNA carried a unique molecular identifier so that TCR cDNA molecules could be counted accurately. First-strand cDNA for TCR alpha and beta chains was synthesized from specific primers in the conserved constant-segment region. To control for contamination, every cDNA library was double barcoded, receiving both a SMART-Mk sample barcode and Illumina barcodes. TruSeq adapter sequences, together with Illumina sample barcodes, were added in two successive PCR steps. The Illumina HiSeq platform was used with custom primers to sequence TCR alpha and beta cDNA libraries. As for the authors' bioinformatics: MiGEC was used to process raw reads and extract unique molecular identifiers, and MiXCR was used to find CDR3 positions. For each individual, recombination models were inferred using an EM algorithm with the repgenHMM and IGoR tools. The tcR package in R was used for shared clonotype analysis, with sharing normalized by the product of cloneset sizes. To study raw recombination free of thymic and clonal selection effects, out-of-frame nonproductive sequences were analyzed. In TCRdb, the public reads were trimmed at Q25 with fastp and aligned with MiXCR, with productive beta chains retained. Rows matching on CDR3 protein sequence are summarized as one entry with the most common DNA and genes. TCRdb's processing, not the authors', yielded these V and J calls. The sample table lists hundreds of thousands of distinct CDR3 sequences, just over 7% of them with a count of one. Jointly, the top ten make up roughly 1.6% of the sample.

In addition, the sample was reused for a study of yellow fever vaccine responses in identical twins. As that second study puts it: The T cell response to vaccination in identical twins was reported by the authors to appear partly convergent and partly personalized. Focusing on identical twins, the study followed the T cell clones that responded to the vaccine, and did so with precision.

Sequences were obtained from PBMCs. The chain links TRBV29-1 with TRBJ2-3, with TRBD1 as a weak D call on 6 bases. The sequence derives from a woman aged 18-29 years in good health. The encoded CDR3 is CSVGTGKGHTDTQYF. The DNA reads TGCAGCGTGGGAACAGGGAAGGGGCACACAGATACGCAGTATTTT.